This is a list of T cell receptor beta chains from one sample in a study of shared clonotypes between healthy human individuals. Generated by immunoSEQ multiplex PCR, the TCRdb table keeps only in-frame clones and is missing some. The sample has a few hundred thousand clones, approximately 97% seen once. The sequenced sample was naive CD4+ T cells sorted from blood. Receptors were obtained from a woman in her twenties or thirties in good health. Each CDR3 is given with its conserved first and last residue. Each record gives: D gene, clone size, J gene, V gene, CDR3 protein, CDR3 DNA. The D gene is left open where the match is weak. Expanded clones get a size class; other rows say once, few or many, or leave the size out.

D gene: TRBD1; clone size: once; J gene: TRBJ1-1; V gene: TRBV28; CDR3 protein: CASGTGEWDTEAFF; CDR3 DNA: TGTGCCAGCGGGACAGGGGAATGGGACACTGAAGCTTTCTTT
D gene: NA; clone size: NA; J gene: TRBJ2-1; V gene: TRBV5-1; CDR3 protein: CASSDDYYNEQFF; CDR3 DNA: TGCGCCAGCAGCGACGACTACTACAATGAGCAGTTCTTC
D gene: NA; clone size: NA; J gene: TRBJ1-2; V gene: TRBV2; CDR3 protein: CASSESLGGLLNYGYTF; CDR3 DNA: TGTGCCAGCAGTGAGTCTCTCGGCGGACTACTTAACTATGGCTACACCTTC
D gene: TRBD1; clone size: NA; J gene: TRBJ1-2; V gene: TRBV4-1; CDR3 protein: CASSQADRVVYGYTF; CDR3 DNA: TGCGCCAGCAGCCAAGCGGACAGGGTTGTCTATGGCTACACCTTC
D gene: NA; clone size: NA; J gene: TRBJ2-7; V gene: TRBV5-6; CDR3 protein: CASTAGVTGYEQYF; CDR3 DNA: TGTGCCAGCACGGCAGGAGTGACCGGCTACGAGCAGTACTTC
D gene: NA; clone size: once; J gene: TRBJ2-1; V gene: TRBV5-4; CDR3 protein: CARLSTGAERNEQFF; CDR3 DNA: TGTGCCAGATTAAGTACGGGCGCCGAGCGTAATGAGCAGTTCTTC
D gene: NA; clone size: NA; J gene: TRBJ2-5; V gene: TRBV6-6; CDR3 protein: CASSGRRDQETQYF; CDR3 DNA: TGTGCCAGCAGTGGACGGAGGGACCAAGAGACCCAGTACTTC
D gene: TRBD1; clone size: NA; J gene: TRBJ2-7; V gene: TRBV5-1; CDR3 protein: CASSLTGTGENEQYF; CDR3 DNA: TGCGCCAGCAGTTTAACCGGGACAGGGGAGAACGAGCAGTACTTC
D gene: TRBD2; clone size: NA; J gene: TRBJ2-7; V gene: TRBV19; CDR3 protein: CAATRGDEQYF; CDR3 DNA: TGTGCAGCGACGCGGGGGGACGAGCAGTACTTC
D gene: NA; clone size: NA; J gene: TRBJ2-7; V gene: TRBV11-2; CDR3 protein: CASSFVRDGEQYF; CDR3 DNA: TGTGCCAGCAGCTTTGTACGGGACGGCGAGCAGTACTTC
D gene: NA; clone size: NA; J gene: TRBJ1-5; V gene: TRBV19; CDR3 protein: CASSRADTSNQPQHF; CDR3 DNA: TGTGCCAGTAGTAGGGCCGACACAAGCAATCAGCCCCAGCATTTT
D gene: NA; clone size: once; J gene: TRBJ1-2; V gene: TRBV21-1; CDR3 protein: CASSNRGPRSSTHDRGNHGYTF; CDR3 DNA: TGTGCCAGCAGCAATAGAGGACCTCGATCGAGTACACACGATCGAGGCAACCATGGCTACACCTTC
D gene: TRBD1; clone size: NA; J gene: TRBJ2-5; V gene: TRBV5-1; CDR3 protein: CASGRGTVGLKETQYF; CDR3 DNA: TGCGCCAGCGGACGAGGGACAGTCGGACTTAAAGAGACCCAGTACTTC
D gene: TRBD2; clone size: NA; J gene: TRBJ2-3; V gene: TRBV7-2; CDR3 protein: CASSLTGGPTDTQYF; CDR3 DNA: TGTGCCAGCAGCTTGACGGGAGGTCCCACAGATACGCAGTATTTT
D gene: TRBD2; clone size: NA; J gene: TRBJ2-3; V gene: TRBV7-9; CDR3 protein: CASSLERERTDTQYF; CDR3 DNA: TGTGCCAGCAGCTTAGAGCGGGAGCGCACAGATACGCAGTATTTT
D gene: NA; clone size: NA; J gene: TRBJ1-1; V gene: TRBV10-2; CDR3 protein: CASSDGTRNTEAFF; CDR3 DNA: TGCGCCAGCAGTGACGGGACAAGGAACACTGAAGCTTTCTTT
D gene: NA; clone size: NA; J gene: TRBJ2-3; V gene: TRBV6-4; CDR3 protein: CASSETISTDTQYF; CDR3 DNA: TGTGCCAGCAGTGAGACAATCTCCACAGATACGCAGTATTTT
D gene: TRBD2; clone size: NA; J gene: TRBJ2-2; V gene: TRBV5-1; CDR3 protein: CASSGGSGSANTGELFF; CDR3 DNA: TGCGCCAGCAGCGGGGGGAGCGGGAGCGCGAACACCGGGGAGCTGTTTTTT
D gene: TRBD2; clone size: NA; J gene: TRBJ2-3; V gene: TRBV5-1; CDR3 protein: CASSLAGTSGIDTQYF; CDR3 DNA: TGCGCCAGCAGCTTGGCCGGGACTAGCGGGATAGATACGCAGTATTTT
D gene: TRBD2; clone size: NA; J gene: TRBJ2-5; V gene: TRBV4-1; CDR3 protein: CASSPPGTSGRIKETQYF; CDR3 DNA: TGCGCCAGCAGCCCCCCCGGGACTAGCGGGAGGATTAAAGAGACCCAGTACTTC
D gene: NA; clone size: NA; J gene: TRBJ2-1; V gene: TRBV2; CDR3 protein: CASSEVALQFF; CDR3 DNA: TGTGCCAGCAGTGAGGTAGCTTTACAGTTCTTC
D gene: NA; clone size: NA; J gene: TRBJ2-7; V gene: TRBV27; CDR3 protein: CASSPMIGSSYEQYF; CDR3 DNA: TGTGCCAGCAGCCCCATGATCGGGAGCTCCTACGAGCAGTACTTC
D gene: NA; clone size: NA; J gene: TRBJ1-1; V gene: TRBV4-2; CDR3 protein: CASSQDYGVTEAFF; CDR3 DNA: TGTGCCAGCAGCCAAGATTACGGGGTCACTGAAGCTTTCTTT
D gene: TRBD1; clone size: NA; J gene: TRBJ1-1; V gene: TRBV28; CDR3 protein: CASREGQGFGLDTEAFF; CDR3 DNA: TGTGCCAGCAGGGAAGGACAGGGCTTCGGGTTGGACACTGAAGCTTTCTTT
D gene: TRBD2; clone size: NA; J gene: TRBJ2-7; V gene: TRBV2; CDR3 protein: CASSGVRDSNRASGRSRSYEQYF; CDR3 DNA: TGTGCCAGCAGCGGAGTTCGGGACAGCAACCGGGCTAGCGGGAGATCACGCTCCTACGAGCAGTACTTC
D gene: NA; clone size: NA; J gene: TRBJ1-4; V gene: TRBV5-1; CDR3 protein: CASSSLRSDEKLFF; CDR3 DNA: TGCGCCAGCAGCTCATTAAGATCCGATGAAAAACTGTTTTTT
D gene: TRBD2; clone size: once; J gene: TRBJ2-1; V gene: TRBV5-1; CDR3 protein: CASSLAGVYNEQFF; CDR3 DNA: TGCGCCAGTTCATTAGCGGGAGTATACAATGAGCAGTTCTTC
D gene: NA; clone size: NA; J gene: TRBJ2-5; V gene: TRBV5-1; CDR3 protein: CASSFLSSGVEETQYF; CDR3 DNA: TGCGCCAGCAGCTTCCTCTCCTCAGGGGTCGAAGAGACCCAGTACTTC
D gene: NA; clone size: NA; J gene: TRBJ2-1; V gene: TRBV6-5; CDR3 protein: CASTVAPGPYNEQFF; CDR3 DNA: TGTGCCAGCACTGTAGCCCCAGGGCCCTACAATGAGCAGTTCTTC
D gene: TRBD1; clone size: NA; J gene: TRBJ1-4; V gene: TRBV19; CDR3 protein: CASSADRGGEKLFF; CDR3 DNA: TGTGCCAGTAGTGCGGACAGGGGGGGAGAAAAACTGTTTTTT
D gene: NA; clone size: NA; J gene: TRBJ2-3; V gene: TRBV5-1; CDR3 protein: CASSQPPDTQYF; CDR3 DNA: TGCGCCAGCAGCCAACCCCCAGATACGCAGTATTTT
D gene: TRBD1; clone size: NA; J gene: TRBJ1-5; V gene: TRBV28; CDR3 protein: CASTRRNRGDYQPQHF; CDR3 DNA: TGTGCCAGCACTAGGAGGAACAGGGGGGATTATCAGCCCCAGCATTTT
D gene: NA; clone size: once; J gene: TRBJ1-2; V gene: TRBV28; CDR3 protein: CASSLWAQGIYGYTF; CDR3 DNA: TGTGCCAGCAGTTTATGGGCACAGGGTATATATGGCTACACCTTC
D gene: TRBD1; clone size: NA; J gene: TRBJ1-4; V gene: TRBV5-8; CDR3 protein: CASHTGTGVEKLFF; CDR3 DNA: TGTGCCAGCCATACCGGGACAGGGGTTGAAAAACTGTTTTTT
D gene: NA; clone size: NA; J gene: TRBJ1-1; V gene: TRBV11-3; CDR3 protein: CASSLGQQNTEAFF; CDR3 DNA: TGTGCCAGCAGCTTAGGACAGCAAAACACTGAAGCTTTCTTT
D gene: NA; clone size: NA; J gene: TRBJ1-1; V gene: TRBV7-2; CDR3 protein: CASSLDEGWTEAFF; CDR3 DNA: TGTGCCAGCAGCTTAGATGAGGGTTGGACTGAAGCTTTCTTT
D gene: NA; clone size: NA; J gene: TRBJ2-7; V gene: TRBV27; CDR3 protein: CASSLSGVFGKRAYEQYF; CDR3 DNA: TGTGCCAGCAGTTTATCAGGAGTTTTTGGGAAAAGGGCCTACGAGCAGTACTTC
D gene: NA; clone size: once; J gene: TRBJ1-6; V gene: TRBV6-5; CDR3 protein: CASSRGELNNSPLHF; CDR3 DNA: TGTGCCAGCAGCCGCGGGGAGCTAAATAATTCACCCCTCCACTTT
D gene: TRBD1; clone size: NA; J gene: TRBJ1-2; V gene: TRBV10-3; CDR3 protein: CAIRGDSQQAYGYTF; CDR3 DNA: TGTGCCATCAGGGGGGACAGTCAGCAGGCTTATGGCTACACCTTC
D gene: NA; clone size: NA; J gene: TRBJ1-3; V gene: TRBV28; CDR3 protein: CASSVGPDMSTIYF; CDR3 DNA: TGTGCCAGCAGCGTAGGGCCCGATATGTCCACCATATATTTT